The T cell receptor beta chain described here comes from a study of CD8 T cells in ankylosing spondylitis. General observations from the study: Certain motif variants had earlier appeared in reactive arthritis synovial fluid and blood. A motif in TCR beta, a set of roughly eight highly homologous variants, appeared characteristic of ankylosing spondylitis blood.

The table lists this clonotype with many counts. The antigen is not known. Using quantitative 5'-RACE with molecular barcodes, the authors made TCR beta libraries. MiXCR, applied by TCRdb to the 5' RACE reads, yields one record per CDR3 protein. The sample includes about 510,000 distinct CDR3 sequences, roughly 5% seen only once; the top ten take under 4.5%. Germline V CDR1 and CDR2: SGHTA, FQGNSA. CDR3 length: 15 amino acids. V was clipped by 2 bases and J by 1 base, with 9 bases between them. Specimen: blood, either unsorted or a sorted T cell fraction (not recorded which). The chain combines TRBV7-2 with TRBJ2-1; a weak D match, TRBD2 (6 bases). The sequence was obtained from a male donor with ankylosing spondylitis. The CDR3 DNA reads TGTGCCAGCAGCTTAACTCGGGGGTCCTACAATGAGCAGTTCTTC. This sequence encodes CASSLTRGSYNEQFF.